This entry features one TCR beta chain sequence. The data were taken from a study of shared clonotypes between healthy human individuals. On the study more broadly: Researchers assigned three CD4 naive, three CD4 memory, two CD8 naive and one CD8 memory plate to each donor.

Investigators divided CD4+ cells into CD45RA+ naive and CD45RA-negative memory subsets. Only in-frame clones appear in the TCRdb table, and some are missing; sequencing was by immunoSEQ multiplex PCR. The table records about 960,000 clones, more than 75% of them present only once. The clonotype comes from a man between 18 and 29 years old in good health. The specimen sequenced was memory CD4+ T cells sorted from blood. Subset meaning: CD45RA-negative fraction.

This CDR3 is CASSVSQTNSPLHF. The CDR3 coding sequence is TGTGCCAGCAGCGTAAGTCAGACTAATTCACCCCTCCACTTT. The chain links TRBV9 to TRBJ1-6; no clear D gene. Germline assignment: CDR1 SGDLS and CDR2 YYNGEE. V gave up 1 base and J gave up 6 bases, with 8 bases separating them. The CDR3 is 14 amino acids.